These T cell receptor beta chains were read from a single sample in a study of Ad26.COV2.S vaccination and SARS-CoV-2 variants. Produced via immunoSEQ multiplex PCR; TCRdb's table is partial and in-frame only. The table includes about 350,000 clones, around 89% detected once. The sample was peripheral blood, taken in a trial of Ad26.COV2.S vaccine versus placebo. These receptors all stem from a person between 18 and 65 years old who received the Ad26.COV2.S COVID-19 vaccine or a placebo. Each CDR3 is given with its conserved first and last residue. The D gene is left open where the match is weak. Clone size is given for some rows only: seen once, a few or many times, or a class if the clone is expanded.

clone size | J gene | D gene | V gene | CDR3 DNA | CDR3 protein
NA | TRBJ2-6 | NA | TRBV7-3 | TGTGCCAGCAGCTTACTAGTCTCTGGGGCCAACGTCCTGACTTTC | CASSLLVSGANVLTF
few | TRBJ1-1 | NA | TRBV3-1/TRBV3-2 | TGTGCCAGCAGTCTCGAGGTCCACTCGAACACTGAAGCTTTCTTT | CASSLEVHSNTEAFF
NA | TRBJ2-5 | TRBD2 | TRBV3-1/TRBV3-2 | TGTGCCAGCAGCCCATTAGCGGGGGGGAAAGAGACCCAGTACTTC | CASSPLAGGKETQYF
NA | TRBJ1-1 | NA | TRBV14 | TGTGCCAGCAGCCAAGCCACAGGGTTGCGGACTGAAGCTTTCTTT | CASSQATGLRTEAFF
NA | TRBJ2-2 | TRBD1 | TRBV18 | TGTGCCAGCTCACCAGGGACAGAACGGGAGCTGTTTTTT | CASSPGTERELFF
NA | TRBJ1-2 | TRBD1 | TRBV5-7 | TGTGCCAGCAGCTTGGTCCGGGACAGGGGATGTTGCAGTGACGATGGCTACACCTTC | CASSLVRDRGCCSDDGYTF
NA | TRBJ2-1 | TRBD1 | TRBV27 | TGTGCCAGCAGACCGTCCGGGACAGGAATTGAGCAGTTCTTC | CASRPSGTGIEQFF
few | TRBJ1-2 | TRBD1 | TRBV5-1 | TGCGCCAGCAGCTTGGCCCTATATCGTCGGGACAGTGAGATCTATGGCTACACCTTC | CASSLALYRRDSEIYGYTF
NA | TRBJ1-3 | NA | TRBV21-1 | TGTGCCAGTCGCCGAGAAGACATGGATTTGGTGGATTTGCCAAACACCATATATTTT | CASRREDMDLVDLPNTIYF
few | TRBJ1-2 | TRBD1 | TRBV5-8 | TGTGCCAGCAGCCCGCGGACAGGGGGCTATTATGGCTACACCTTC | CASSPRTGGYYGYTF